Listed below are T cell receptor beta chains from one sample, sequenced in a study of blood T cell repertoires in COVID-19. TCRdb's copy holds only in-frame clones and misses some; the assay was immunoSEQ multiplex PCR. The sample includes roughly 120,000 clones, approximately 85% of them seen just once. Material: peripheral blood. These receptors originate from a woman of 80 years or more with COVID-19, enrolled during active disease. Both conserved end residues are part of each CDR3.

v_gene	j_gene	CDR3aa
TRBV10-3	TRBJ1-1	CAISESNPSRYTEAFF
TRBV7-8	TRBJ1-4	CASSKDRGANEKLFF
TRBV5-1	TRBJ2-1	CASSAYRGFYNEQFF
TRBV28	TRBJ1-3	CASSLLIGQDRNGNTIYF
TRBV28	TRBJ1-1	CAGSGGPTEAFF
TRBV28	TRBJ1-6	CASSSGQGGSSYNSPLHF
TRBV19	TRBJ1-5	CASSIDTSDSNQPQHF
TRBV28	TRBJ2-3	CASSLGVRDGDTQYF
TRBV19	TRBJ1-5	CASTRTGGTRGQPQHF
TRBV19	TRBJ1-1	CASSIGGRGISRNTEAFF
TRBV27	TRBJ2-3	CASSPRGRLPPVGTDTQYF
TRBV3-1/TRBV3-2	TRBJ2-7	CASSQGGTGTGGAYEQYF
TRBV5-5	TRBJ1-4	CASSFQTPQGGLGEKLFF
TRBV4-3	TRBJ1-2	CASSQVQGEGYGYTF
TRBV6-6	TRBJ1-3	CASSYSKSVGNTIYF
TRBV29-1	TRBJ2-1	CSEGASGYNEQFF
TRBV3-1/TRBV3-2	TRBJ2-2	CASRQAASDTGELFF
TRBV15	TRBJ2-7	CATSRDGSSYEQYF
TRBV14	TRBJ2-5	CASSQFSGLAGGRQETQYF
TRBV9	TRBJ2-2	CASSPHRGQGGELFF
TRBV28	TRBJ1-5	CASRTGQGIFQPQHF
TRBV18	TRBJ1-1	CASSPGVLMNTEAFF
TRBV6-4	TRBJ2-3	CASSSGTGTDTQYF
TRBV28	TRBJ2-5	CASTPGRQETQYF
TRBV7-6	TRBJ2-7	CASSPRAGSSYEQYF
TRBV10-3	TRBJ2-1	CAIQAGGDYNEQFF
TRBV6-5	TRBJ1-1	CASSPQAGMNTEAFF
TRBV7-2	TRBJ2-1	CASSLNPSGVNEQFF
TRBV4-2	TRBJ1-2	CASSQDRGGFKYGYTF
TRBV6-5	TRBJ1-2	CASRNRVDNYGYTF
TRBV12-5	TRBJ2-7	CASGLAELPDRALYSYEQYF
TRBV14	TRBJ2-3	CASSQGGNTDTQYF
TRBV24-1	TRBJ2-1	CATSATGTSGYYNEQFF
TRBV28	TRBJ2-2	CASSLYGTGVAGELFF
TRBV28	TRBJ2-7	CASTVARGNSYEQYF
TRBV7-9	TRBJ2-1	CASSLPPSNEQFF
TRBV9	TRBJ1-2	CASSSQTGSYGYTF
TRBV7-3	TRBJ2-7	CASSLTGAGGNEQYF
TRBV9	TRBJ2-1	CASSVEYTPHEQFF
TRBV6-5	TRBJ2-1	CASSYSAGALFF
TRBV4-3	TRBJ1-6	CASSGTGDSPLHF
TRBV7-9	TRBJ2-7	CASSLVLAGGYEQYF